These 28 T cell receptor beta chains were all obtained from the same sample, sequenced in a study of T-cell memory formation after mild COVID-19. MiXCR, applied by TCRdb to the 5' RACE reads, yields one record per CDR3 protein. Seen here are around 45,000 distinct CDR3 sequences, roughly 9% observed once, and the top ten hold about 12%. Sequenced sample: PBMCs or a T cell subset sorted from them (not recorded which). Receptor source: an adult woman who had mild COVID-19 (a few samples of this study predate the infection). Cell type and time point are not known.

This clonotype was counted ten times or more. This chain joins TRBV12-3 or TRBV12-4 and TRBJ2-7; a possible D gene is TRBD1 (6 bases). V was pared by 6 bases and J by 0 bases, with 12 bases between. The CDR3 contains 14 residues. Written as DNA, the CDR3 is TGTGCCAGCAGCCTCGGGACATCCTCCTACGAGCAGTACTTC. Its protein is CASSLGTSSYEQYF.

This clonotype was recorded at least ten times. This sequence joins TRBV20-1 and TRBJ1-1, with a possible D match to TRBD1 (6 bases). This CDR3 is built from 13 residues. Germline CDR1 and CDR2: DFQATT and SNEGSKA (reference sequence). Trimming stripped 2 bases from V and 5 bases from J, with 12 bases between. CDR3 residues: CSARNTRGTEAFF. CDR3 bases: TGCAGTGCTAGAAACACCAGGGGTACTGAAGCTTTCTTT.

In this sample, this clonotype turned up once. V gene TRBV29-1 combines with J gene TRBJ2-5; 10 bases match TRBD1. The CDR3 runs to 17 residues. Losses at the gene ends were 6 bases for V and 2 bases for J; bases not matched to a gene: 15. The germline V gene has CDR1 SQVTM and CDR2 ANQGSEA. The CDR3: CSVCYLTGTGAQETQYF. The CDR3 region has the DNA TGCAGCGTATGCTATCTGACCGGGACAGGGGCTCAAGAGACCCAGTACTTC.

The chain carries TRBV25-1 and TRBJ2-1; D gene uncertain. V lost 2 bases, J lost 6 bases, and 8 bases lay in between. Germline V gene lookup returns CDR1 MGHDK and CDR2 SYGVNS. The CDR3 extends over 13 amino acids. In DNA form, the CDR3 reads TGTGCCAGCAGTGAAACCGGGTCCAATGAGCAGTTCTTC. It codes for CASSETGSNEQFF. Full variable domain (missing parts from reference TRBV25-1 and TRBJ2-1): EADIYQTPRYLVIGTGKKITLECSQTMGHDKMYWYQQDPGMELHLIHYSYGVNSTEKGDLSSESTVSRIRTEHFPLTLESARPSHTSQYLCASSETGSNEQFFGPGTRLTVL.

In DNA form, the CDR3 reads TGTGCCACCAGCAGAGGCCAGGGTAGCGGGGCCTACAATGAGCAGTTCTTC. It specifies CATSRGQGSGAYNEQFF. V gene TRBV15 combines with J gene TRBJ2-1; 8 nucleotides align to TRBD2. CDR3 length: 17 amino acids. V lost 1 base, J lost 2 bases, and 7 bases stayed unmatched. Germline V lookup: CDR1 LNHNV, CDR2 YYDKDF (reference sequence).

This clonotype was seen a few times. The chain has TRBV25-1 and TRBJ2-5; TRBD2 aligns across 8 bases. Losses at the gene ends were 4 bases for V and 3 bases for J; bases not matched to a gene: 7. This CDR3 region has 15 residues. The V gene's germline CDR1 is MGHDK and CDR2 SYGVNS. The CDR3 spells CASSGDSGGEETQYF. The DNA for the CDR3 is TGTGCCAGCAGTGGGGACTCCGGGGGGGAAGAGACCCAGTACTTC.

This clonotype was detected ten times or more. The chain links TRBV20-1 to TRBJ1-4; D unresolved. Trimming shortened V by 3 bases and J by 6 bases, and 14 bases separated the two germline ends. There are 14 residues in the CDR3. The germline V gene has CDR1 DFQATT and CDR2 SNEGSKA (reference sequence). The CDR3 is CSARWLGLHEKLFF. The CDR3, as DNA: TGCAGTGCTAGGTGGCTCGGGCTTCATGAAAAACTGTTTTTT.

The rearrangement joins TRBV9 to TRBJ2-3; 12 positions match TRBD2. After removal of 3 bases from V and 3 bases from J, the junction contained 2 bases not matched to a gene. Germline CDR1 is SGDLS and CDR2 is YYNGEE. The CDR3 has 15 amino acids. This CDR3 reads CASSATSGGTDTQYF. In nucleotides, the CDR3 is TGTGCCAGCAGCGCGACTAGCGGGGGAACAGATACGCAGTATTTT.

The rearrangement links TRBV24-1 to TRBJ1-5; D perhaps matches TRBD1 (6 bases). The CDR3 length is 18 residues. V dropped 0 bases and J dropped 2 bases, with 16 bases sitting between them. Germline V CDR1 and CDR2: KGHDR, SFDVKD. In nucleotides, the CDR3 is TGTGCCACCAGTGATTTGATAAGGACAGCCGTCGGCAATCAGCCCCAGCATTTT. It yields the protein CATSDLIRTAVGNQPQHF.

This clonotype was recorded at least ten times. The CDR3 region has the DNA TGCGCCAGCAGCTTGGACGGGGGCTACGAGCAGTACTTC. It encodes CASSLDGGYEQYF. The chain carries TRBV5-1 and TRBJ2-7; the D gene is possibly TRBD2 (6 bases). This CDR3 contains 13 residues. Germline lookup yields CDR1 SGHRS and CDR2 YFSETQ. V dropped 0 bases and J dropped 3 bases, with 7 bases sitting between them.

CDR3 DNA sequence: TGTGCCAGCAGCCCACAGTCTAGCACAGATACGCAGTATTTT. This codes for CASSPQSSTDTQYF. The chain links TRBV7-2 to TRBJ2-3, with D unclear. The germline V and J ends were trimmed by 5 bases and 0 bases, with 9 bases remaining between them. The CDR3 length is 14 residues. Germline CDR1 is SGHTA and CDR2 is FQGNSA.

This clonotype appeared many times. The chain uses TRBV20-1 and TRBJ1-1, with a tentative D call TRBD1 (5 bases). Germline V gives CDR1 DFQATT, CDR2 SNEGSKA (reference sequence). This CDR3 comprises 11 residues. The V and J ends lost 3 bases and 7 bases respectively, with 9 bases between them. CDR3 protein: CSASQGIEAFF. CDR3 nucleotide sequence: TGCAGTGCTAGTCAGGGAATTGAAGCTTTCTTT.

This chain uses TRBV18 with TRBJ1-4; D uncertain. V was cut by 3 bases and J by 8 bases, with 10 bases left in between. Germline values: CDR1 KGHSH, CDR2 LQKENI. The CDR3 length is 13 residues. The CDR3 loop reads CASSPSLGEKLFF. CDR3 in DNA: TGTGCCAGCTCACCCTCGCTTGGGGAAAAACTGTTTTTT.

V and J are TRBV10-3 and TRBJ2-7, with D unclear. Germline values: CDR1 ENHRY, CDR2 SYGVKD. Deletions cut 3 bases from V and 3 bases from J, with 6 bases between. The CDR3 is 12 residues long. The CDR3 loop is CAISDTSYEQYF. The DNA of the CDR3 is TGTGCCATCAGTGATACGAGCTACGAGCAGTACTTC.

This chain links TRBV9 with TRBJ1-2, with 7 bases matching TRBD1. The CDR3 is 15 amino acids. CDR1 and CDR2 (germline): SGDLS, YYNGEE. V was pared by 3 bases and J by 4 bases, with 9 bases of the junction left unmatched. The CDR3 is CASSARDSEIYGYTF. DNA of the CDR3: TGTGCCAGCAGCGCCCGGGACAGCGAGATCTATGGCTACACCTTC.

This clonotype was seen many times. The gene calls are TRBV6-5 and TRBJ1-1; D call uncertain. The CDR3 has 12 amino acids. CDR1 is MNHEY and CDR2 is SVGAGI in the germline V gene. Deletions cut 5 bases from V and 9 bases from J, with 13 bases between. CDR3 nucleotides: TGTGCCAGCAGTGCTGACGGATTACAAGCTTTCTTT. It codes for CASSADGLQAFF.

By sample fraction, this clonotype is medium-sized (0.01 to 0.1%). J is TRBJ2-1 and V is TRBV7-9; TRBD2 aligns across 9 bases. The J segment lost 7 bases and the V segment lost 3 bases, leaving 7 bases of the junction unmatched. The CDR3 has 15 residues. Germline V gives CDR1 SEHNR, CDR2 FQNEAQ (reference sequence). This CDR3 is CASSFVGLARNEQFF. DNA for the CDR3: TGTGCCAGCAGCTTCGTCGGACTAGCGCGGAATGAGCAGTTCTTC.

This chain connects TRBV30 to TRBJ2-1, with 9 bases that match TRBD2. CDR1 and CDR2 from the germline V gene are GTSNPN and SVGIG (reference sequence). The J segment lost 7 bases and the V segment lost 0 bases, leaving 7 bases of the junction unmatched. The CDR3 totals 15 residues. CDR3 sequence: CAWSVIAGVGNEQFF. The CDR3 nucleotides are TGTGCCTGGAGTGTAATAGCGGGAGTCGGGAATGAGCAGTTCTTC.

This clonotype has ten or more counts. The V call is TRBV20-1, the J call TRBJ1-1, with 7 bases matching TRBD1. CDR3 length: 11 amino acids. The V segment lost 3 bases and the J segment 8 bases; nucleotides outside the gene matches: 3. Per the germline V gene, CDR1 is DFQATT and CDR2 is SNEGSKA (reference sequence). CDR3: CSASGTAEAFF. The DNA for the CDR3 is TGCAGTGCTAGTGGGACAGCAGAAGCTTTCTTT.

Ten or more counts support this clonotype. The chain links TRBV15 to TRBJ1-5, with 9 bases identical to TRBD1. The germline gives CDR1 LNHNV, CDR2 YYDKDF (reference sequence). V trimming: 8 bases; J trimming: 3 bases; junction bases outside the gene matches: 17. The CDR3 has 18 amino acids. CDR3 region: CATAPGQGRLVNNQPQHF. The CDR3, as DNA: TGTGCCACCGCTCCGGGACAGGGAAGGCTGGTAAACAATCAGCCCCAGCATTTT.

The chain has TRBV10-3 and TRBJ1-2, with 9 bases identical to TRBD1. Trimming took 10 bases from V and 2 from J; bases not matched to a gene: 5. The CDR3 length is 13 residues. The V gene's germline CDR1 is ENHRY and CDR2 SYGVKD. The CDR3 nucleotides are TGTGCCACCGGACAGGGGCTGAACTATGGCTACACCTTC. Protein product: CATGQGLNYGYTF.

The chain is built from TRBV7-6 and TRBJ2-7; D uncertain. The CDR3 covers 14 residues. Trimming stripped 1 base from V and 7 bases from J, with 14 bases between. Germline assignment: CDR1 SGHVS and CDR2 FNYEAQ. DNA of the CDR3: TGTGCCAGCAGCTTAGGATTCAGTCTGGGAGAGCAGTACTTC. Amino acid sequence: CASSLGFSLGEQYF.

There are many counts of this clonotype. The rearrangement joins TRBV5-1 to TRBJ1-1; TRBD1 might be the D (5 bases). Trimming took off 4 bases at V and 1 base at J, with 8 bases between the two ends. Germline CDR1 SGHRS, CDR2 YFSETQ. This CDR3 comprises 13 residues. Here the CDR3 reads CASSLRGNTEAFF. As DNA, the CDR3 is TGCGCCAGCAGCCTTAGGGGGAACACTGAAGCTTTCTTT.

This clonotype was observed a handful of times. The gene calls are TRBV6-5 and TRBJ2-5; D is ambiguous. The CDR3 runs 14 residues. Germline V gene sequence: CDR1 MNHEY, CDR2 SVGAGI. Between the trimmed V and J ends, which lost 3 bases and 4 bases, there was a span of 12 bases. CDR3 amino acids: CASSYYVGSETQYF. The CDR3 bases are TGTGCCAGCAGTTATTACGTGGGGTCAGAGACCCAGTACTTC.

The chain has TRBV20-1 and TRBJ1-5, with TRBD1 matching 7 bases. The J segment lost 0 bases and the V segment lost 0 bases, leaving 2 bases of the junction unmatched. Looked up from germline, CDR1 is DFQATT and CDR2 is SNEGSKA (reference sequence). The CDR3 is made up of 15 amino acids. CDR3 sequence reads: CSARERTGSNQPQHF. The CDR3 DNA is TGCAGTGCTAGAGAAAGGACAGGTAGCAATCAGCCCCAGCATTTT.

This clonotype was recorded at least ten times. The chain employs TRBV7-2 and TRBJ2-7; perhaps TRBD1 as D (6 bases). This CDR3 has 15 residues. Deletions cut 4 bases from V and 2 bases from J, with 15 bases between. The germline gives CDR1 SGHTA, CDR2 FQGNSA. The CDR3 DNA follows: TGTGCCAGCAGCTATCAGGGGCCTCCTACCTACGAGCAGTACTTC. Translation: CASSYQGPPTYEQYF.

This sequence joins TRBV5-1 and TRBJ1-1; D remains unclear. The germline V gene encodes CDR1 SGHRS and CDR2 YFSETQ. The CDR3 covers 17 residues. Trimming stripped 0 bases from V and 4 bases from J, with 19 bases between. CDR3 in DNA: TGCGCCAGCAGCTTGGAGCCCTCCAGCGGATACAGCACTGAAGCTTTCTTT. It translates to CASSLEPSSGYSTEAFF. Drawing the rest from reference TRBV5-1 and TRBJ1-1, the complete variable domain is KAGVTQTPRYLIKTRGQQVTLSCSPISGHRSVSWYQQTPGQGLQFLFEYFSETQRNKGNFPGRFSGRQFSNSRSEMNVSTLELGDSALYLCASSLEPSSGYSTEAFFGQGTRLTVV.

This clonotype turned up a few times. The chain joins TRBV20-1 to TRBJ2-3, with D perhaps TRBD1 (5 bases). Germline lookup yields CDR1 DFQATT and CDR2 SNEGSKA (reference sequence). Trimming shortened V by 0 bases and J by 0 bases, and 10 bases separated the two germline ends. The CDR3 is 15 residues long. The CDR3 DNA is TGCAGTGCTAGAGACCAGGGAAGTAGCACAGATACGCAGTATTTT. This gives the protein CSARDQGSSTDTQYF.